The clone carrying this TCR beta chain was seen many times. The antigen remains unidentified. The entry originates in a study of neurological immune-mediated disorders. Whole-study findings and limits: The expanded clones of different subjects shared no CDR3 amino acid sequences (suggesting private repertoires in all groups).

CDR1 is DFQATT, CDR2 SNEGSKA, per germline (reference sequence). This CDR3 spans 14 amino acids. V shed 3 bases, J shed 6 bases, and the junction held 7 bases outside the gene matches. TCRdb re-called the 5' RACE reads with MiXCR, one entry per CDR3 protein. There are fewer than 25,000 distinct CDR3 sequences in the sample; 8.5% to 12% occur only once, and less than 25% lies in the top ten. The sample was PBMCs. This TCR derives from a woman aged 60-75 years with HTLV-1-associated myelopathy (HAM/TSP). The genes are TRBV20-1 and TRBJ2-3; 9 bases are shared with TRBD2. This CDR3 is CSASGGGAWDTQYF. CDR3 coding DNA: TGCAGTGCTAGCGGCGGGGGGGCCTGGGATACGCAGTATTTT.